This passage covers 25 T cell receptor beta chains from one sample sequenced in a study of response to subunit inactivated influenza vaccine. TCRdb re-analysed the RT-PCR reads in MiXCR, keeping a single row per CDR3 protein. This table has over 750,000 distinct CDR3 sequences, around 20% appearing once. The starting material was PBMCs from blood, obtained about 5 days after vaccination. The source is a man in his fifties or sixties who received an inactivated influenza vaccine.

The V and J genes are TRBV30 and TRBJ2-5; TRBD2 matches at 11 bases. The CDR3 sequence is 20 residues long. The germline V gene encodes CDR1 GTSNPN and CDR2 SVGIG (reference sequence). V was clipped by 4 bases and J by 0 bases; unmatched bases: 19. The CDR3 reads CAWTKGGTSGKPEHQETQYF. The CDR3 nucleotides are TGTGCCTGGACGAAGGGTGGGACTAGCGGCAAACCCGAACACCAAGAGACCCAGTACTTC.

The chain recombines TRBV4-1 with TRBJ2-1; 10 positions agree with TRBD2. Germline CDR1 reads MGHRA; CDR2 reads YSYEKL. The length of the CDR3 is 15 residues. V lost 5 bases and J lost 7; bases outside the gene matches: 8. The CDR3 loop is CASSFSGGVSNEQFF. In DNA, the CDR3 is TGCGCCAGCAGCTTCAGCGGGGGGGTGAGTAATGAGCAGTTCTTC.

The CDR3 region has the DNA TGCAGTGCTACGACAGGGACGAACACTGAAGCTTTCTTT. Its protein is CSATTGTNTEAFF. The chain has TRBV20-1 and TRBJ1-1, with TRBD1 matching 7 bases. This CDR3 is 13 amino acids long. With 4 bases clipped from V and 1 base from J, the junction kept 3 bases outside the gene matches. Germline CDR1 and CDR2: DFQATT and SNEGSKA (reference sequence).

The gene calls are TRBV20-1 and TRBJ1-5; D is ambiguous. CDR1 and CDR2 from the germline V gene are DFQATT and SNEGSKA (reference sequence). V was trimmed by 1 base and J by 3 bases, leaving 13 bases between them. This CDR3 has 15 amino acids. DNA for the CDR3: TGCAGTGCTAGAGCTGACACCCTACTCAATCAGCCCCAGCATTTT. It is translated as CSARADTLLNQPQHF.

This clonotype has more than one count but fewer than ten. CDR3 amino acids: CAISEGGPYEQYF. The CDR3 bases are TGTGCCATCAGTGAAGGGGGACCGTACGAGCAGTACTTC. V usage is TRBV10-3 and J usage is TRBJ2-7, with a tentative D call TRBD1 (6 bases). Trimming took 3 bases from V and 4 from J, leaving 10 bases between them. Germline values: CDR1 ENHRY, CDR2 SYGVKD. This CDR3 is 13 amino acids long.

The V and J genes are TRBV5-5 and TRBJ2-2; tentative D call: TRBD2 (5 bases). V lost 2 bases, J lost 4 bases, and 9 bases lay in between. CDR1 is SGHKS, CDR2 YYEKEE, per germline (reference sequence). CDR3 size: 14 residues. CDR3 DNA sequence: TGTGCCAGCAGCTTTTCGCGGGTCACCGGGGAGCTGTTTTTT. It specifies CASSFSRVTGELFF.

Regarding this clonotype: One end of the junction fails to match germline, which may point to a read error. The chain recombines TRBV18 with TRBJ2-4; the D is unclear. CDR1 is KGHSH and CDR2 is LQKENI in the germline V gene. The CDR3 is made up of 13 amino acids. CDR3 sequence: CAGSRSWSDIQYF. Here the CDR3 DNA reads TGTGCCGGCTCACGCTCTTGGAGTGACATTCAGTACTTC.

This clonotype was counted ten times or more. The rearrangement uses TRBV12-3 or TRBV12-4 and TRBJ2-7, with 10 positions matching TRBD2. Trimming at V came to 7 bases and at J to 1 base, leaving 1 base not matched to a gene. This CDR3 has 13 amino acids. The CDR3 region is CASMTSGSYEQYF. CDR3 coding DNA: TGTGCCAGCATGACTAGCGGGTCCTACGAGCAGTACTTC.

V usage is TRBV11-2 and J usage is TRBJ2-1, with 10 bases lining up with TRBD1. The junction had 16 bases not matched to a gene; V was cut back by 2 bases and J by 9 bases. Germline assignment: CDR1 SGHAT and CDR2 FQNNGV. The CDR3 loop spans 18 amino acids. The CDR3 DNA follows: TGTGCCAGCAGCTTACGATGGAATATCGGGACAGGGGATAGTGAGCAGTTCTTC. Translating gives CASSLRWNIGTGDSEQFF.

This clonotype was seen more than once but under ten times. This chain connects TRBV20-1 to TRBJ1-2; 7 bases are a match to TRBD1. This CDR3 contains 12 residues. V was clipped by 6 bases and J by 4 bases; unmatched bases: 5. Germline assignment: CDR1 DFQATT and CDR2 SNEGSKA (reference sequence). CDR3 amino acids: CSAPTGTYGYTF. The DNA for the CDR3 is TGCAGTGCGCCGACAGGGACCTATGGCTACACCTTC.

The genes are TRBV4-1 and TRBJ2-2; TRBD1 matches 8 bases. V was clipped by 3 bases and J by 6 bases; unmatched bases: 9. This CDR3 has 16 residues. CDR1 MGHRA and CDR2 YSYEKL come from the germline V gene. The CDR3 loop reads CASSHYPGQASGELFF. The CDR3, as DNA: TGCGCCAGCAGCCATTACCCGGGACAGGCTTCCGGGGAGCTGTTTTTT.

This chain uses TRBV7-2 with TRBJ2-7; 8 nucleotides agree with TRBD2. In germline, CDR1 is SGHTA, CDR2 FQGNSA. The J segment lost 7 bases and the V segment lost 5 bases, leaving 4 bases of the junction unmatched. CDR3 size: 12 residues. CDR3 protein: CASSQRGREQYF. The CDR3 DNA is TGTGCCAGCAGCCAGCGGGGGCGAGAGCAGTACTTC.

The CDR3 region is CASSLFPRQFYNEQFF. CDR3 DNA sequence: TGTGCCAGCAGCTTATTCCCCCGACAGTTCTACAATGAGCAGTTCTTC. The chain recombines TRBV7-3 with TRBJ2-1, with D perhaps TRBD1 (5 bases). This CDR3 is built from 16 residues. V was cut by 2 bases and J by 3 bases, with 14 bases left in between. CDR1 is SGHTA and CDR2 is FQGTGA in the germline V gene.

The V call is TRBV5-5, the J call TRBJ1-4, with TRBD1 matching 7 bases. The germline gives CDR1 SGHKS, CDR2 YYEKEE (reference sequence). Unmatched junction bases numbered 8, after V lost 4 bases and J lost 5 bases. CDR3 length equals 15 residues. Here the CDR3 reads CASSSTGTVNEKLFF. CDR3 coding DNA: TGTGCCAGCAGCAGTACCGGGACAGTAAATGAAAAACTGTTTTTT. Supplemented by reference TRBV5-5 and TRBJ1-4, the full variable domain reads DAGVTQSPTHLIKTRGQQVTLRCSPISGHKSVSWYQQVLGQGPQFIFQYYEKEERGRGNFPDRFSARQFPNYSSELNVNALLLGDSALYLCASSSTGTVNEKLFFGSGTQLSVL.

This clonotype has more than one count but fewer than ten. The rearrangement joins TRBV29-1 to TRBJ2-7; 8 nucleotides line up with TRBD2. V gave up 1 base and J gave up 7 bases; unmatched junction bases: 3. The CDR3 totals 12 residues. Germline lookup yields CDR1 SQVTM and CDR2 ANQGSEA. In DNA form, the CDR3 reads TGCAGCGTTGAAGCGGGAGGGTTTGAGCAGTACTTC. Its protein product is CSVEAGGFEQYF.

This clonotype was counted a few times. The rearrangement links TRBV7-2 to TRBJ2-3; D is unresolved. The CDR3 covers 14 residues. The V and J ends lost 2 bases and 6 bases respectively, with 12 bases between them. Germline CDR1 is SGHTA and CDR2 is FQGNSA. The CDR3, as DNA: TGTGCCAGCAGCTTAATTCGTCTTTATGATACGCAGTATTTT. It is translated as CASSLIRLYDTQYF.

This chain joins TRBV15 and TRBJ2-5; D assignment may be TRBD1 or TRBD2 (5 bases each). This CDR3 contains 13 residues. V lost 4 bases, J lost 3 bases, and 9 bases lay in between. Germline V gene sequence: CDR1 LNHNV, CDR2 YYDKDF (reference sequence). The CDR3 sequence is CATSTGTEETQYF. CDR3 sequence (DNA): TGTGCCACCAGCACCGGGACCGAAGAGACCCAGTACTTC.

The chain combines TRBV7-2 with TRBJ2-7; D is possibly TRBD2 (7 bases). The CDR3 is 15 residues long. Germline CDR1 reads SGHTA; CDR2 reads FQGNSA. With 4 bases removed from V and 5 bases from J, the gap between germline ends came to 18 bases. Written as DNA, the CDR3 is TGTGCCAGCAGCTGGGGGGGGGCTCAGGGAAACGAGCAGTACTTC. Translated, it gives CASSWGGAQGNEQYF.

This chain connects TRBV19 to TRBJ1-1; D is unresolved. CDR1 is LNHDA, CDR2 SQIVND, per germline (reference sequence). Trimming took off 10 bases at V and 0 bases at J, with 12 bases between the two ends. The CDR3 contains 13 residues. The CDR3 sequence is CATLAPMNTEAFF. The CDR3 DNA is TGTGCCACCCTTGCCCCAATGAACACTGAAGCTTTCTTT.

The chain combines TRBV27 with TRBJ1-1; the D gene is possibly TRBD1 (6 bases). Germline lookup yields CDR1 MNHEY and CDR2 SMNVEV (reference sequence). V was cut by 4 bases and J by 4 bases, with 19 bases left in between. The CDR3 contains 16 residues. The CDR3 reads CASSSLGGWTLTEAFF. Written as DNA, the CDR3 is TGTGCCAGCAGTTCTTTAGGGGGGTGGACCCTCACTGAAGCTTTCTTT.

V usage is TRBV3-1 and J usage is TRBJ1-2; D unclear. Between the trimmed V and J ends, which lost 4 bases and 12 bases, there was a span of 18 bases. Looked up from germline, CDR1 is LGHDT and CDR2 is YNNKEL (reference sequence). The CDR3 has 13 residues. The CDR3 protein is CASSPSTVQANTF. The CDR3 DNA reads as TGTGCCAGCAGCCCATCAACGGTCCAGGCGAACACCTTC.

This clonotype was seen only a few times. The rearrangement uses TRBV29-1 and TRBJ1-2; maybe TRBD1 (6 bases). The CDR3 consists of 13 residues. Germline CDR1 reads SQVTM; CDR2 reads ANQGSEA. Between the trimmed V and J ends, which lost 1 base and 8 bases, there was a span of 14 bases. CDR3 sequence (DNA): TGCAGCGTTGAAGGGACAGAGTCAGGCGGCTACACCTTC. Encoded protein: CSVEGTESGGYTF.

The CDR3 reads CASSFGQGANSPLHF. DNA for the CDR3: TGTGCCAGCAGTTTCGGACAGGGGGCGAATTCACCCCTCCACTTT. J is TRBJ1-6 and V is TRBV27; 11 nucleotides line up with TRBD1. With V trimmed by 3 bases and J by 7 bases, 2 bases remained unmatched. Germline CDR1 reads MNHEY; CDR2 reads SMNVEV (reference sequence). CDR3 length: 15 residues.

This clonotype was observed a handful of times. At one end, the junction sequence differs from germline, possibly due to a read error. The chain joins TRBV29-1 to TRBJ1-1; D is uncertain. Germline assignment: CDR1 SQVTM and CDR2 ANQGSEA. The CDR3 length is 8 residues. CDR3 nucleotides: TGCAGCGCAGAGGCAGTACTCTTT. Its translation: CSAEAVLF.

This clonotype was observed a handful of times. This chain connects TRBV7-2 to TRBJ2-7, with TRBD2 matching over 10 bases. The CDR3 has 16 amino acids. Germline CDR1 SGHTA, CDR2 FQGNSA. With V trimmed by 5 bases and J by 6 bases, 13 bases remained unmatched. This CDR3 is CASSKTQLAGFLEQYF. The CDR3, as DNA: TGTGCCAGCAGCAAGACTCAACTAGCGGGATTCCTCGAGCAGTACTTC.